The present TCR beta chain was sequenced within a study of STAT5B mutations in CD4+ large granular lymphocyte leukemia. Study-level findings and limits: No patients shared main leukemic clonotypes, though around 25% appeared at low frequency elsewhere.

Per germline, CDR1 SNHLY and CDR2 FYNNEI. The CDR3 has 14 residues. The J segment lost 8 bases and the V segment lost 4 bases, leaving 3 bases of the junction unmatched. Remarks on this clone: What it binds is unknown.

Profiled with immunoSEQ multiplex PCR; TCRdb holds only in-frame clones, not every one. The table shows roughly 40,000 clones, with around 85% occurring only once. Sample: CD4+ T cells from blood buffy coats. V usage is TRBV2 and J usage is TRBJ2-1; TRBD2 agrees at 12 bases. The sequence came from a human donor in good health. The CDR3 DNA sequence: TGTGCCAGCAGTGCTAGCGGGGGGGTCGATGAGCAGTTCTTC. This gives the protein CASSASGGVDEQFF.